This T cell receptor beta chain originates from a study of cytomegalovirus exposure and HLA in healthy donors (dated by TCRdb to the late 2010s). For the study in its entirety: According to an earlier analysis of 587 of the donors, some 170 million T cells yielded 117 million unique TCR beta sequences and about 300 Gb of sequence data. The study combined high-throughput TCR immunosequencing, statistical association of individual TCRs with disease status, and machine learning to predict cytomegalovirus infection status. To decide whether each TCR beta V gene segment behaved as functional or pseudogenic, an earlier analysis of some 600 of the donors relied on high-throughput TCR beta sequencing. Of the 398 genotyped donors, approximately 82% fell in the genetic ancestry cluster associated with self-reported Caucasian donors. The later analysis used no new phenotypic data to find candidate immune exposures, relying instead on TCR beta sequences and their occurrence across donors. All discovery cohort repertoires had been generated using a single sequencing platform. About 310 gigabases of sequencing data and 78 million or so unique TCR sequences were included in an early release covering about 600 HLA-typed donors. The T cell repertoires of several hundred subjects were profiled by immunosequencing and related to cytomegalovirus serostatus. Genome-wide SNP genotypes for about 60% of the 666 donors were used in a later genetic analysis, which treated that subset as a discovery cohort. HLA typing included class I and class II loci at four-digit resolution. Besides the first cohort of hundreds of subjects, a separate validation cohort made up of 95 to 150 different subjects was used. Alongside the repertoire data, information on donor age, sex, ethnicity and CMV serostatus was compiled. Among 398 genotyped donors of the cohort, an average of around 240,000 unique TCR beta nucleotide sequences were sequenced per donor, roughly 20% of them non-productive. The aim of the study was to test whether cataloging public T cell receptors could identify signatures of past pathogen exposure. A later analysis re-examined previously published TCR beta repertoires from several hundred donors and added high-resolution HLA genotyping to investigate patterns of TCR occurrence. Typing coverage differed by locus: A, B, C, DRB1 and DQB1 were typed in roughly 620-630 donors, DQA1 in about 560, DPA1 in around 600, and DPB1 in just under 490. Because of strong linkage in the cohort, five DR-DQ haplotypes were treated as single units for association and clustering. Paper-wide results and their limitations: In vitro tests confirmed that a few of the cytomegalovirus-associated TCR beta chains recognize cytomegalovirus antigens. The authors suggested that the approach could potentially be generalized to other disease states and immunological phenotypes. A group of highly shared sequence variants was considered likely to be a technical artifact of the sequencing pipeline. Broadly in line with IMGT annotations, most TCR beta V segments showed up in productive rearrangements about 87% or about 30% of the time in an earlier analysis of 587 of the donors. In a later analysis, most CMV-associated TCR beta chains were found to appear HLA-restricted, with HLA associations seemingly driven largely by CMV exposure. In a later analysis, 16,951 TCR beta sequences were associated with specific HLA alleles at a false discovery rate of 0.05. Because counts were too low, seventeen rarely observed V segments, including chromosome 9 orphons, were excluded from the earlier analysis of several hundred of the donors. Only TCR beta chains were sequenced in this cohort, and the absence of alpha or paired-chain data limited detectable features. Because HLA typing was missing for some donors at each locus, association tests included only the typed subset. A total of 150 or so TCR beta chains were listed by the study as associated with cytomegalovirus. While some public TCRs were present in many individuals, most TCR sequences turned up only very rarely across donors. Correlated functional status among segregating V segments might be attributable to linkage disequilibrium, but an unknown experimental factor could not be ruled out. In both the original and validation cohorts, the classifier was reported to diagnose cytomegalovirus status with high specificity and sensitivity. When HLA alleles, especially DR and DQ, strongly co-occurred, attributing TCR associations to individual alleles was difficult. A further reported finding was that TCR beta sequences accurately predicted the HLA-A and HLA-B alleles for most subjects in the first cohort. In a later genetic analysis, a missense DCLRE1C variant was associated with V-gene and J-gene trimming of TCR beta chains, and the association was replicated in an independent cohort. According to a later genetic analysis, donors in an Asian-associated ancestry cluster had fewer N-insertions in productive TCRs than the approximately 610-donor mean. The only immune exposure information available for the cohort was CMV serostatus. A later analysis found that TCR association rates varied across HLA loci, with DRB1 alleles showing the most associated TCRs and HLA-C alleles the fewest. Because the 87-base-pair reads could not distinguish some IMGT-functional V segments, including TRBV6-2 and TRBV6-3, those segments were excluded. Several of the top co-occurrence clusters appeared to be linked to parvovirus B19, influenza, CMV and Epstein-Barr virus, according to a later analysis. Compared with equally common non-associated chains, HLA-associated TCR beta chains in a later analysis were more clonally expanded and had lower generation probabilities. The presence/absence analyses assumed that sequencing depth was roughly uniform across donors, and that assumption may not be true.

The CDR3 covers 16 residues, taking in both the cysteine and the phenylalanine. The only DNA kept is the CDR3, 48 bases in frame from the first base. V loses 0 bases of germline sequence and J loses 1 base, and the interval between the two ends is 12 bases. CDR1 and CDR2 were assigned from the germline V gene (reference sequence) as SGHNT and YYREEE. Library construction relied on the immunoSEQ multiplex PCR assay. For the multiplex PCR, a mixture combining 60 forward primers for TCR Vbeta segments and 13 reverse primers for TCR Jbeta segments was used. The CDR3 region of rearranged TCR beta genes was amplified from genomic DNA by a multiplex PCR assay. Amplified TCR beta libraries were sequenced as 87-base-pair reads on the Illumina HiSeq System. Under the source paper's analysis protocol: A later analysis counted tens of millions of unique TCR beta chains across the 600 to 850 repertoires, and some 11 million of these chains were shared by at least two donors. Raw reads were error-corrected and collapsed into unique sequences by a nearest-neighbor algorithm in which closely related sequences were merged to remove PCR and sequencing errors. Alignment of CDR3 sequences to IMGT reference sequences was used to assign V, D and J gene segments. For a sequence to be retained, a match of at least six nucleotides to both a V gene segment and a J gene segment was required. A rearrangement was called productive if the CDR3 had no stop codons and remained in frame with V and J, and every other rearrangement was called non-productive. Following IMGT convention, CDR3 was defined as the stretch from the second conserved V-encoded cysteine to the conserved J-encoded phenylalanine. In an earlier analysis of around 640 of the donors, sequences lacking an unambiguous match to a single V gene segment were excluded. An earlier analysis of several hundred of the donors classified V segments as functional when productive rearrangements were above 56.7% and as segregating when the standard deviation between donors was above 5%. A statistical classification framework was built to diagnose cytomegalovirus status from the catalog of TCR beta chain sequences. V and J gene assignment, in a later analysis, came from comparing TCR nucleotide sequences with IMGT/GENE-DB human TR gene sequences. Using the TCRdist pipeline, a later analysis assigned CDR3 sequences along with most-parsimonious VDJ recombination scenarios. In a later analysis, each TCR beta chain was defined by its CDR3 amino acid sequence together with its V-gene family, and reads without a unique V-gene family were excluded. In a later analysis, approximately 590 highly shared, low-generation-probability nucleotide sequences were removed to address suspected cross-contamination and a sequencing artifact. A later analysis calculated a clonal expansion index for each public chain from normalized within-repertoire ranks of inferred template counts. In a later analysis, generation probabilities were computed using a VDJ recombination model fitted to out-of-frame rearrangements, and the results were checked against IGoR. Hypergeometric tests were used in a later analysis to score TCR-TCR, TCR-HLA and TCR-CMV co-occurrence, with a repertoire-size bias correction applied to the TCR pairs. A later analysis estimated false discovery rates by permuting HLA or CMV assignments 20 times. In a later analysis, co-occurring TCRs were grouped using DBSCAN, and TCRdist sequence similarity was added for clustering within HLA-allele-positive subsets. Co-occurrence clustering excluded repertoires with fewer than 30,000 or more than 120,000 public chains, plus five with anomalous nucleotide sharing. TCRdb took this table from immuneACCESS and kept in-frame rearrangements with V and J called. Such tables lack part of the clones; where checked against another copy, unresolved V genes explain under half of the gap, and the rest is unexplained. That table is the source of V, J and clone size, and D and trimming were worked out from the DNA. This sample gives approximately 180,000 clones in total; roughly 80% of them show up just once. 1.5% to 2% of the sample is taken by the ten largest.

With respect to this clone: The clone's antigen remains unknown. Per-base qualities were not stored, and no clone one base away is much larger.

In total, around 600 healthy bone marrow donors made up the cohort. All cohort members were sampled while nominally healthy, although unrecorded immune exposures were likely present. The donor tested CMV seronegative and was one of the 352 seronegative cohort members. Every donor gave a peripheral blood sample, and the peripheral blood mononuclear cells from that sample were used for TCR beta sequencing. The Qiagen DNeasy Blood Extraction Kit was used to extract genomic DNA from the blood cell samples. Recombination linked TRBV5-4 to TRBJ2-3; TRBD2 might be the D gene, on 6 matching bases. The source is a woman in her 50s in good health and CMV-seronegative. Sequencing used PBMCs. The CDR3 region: CASSLVADYRTDTQYF. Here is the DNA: TGTGCCAGCAGCTTGGTAGCGGATTACCGCACAGATACGCAGTATTTT.